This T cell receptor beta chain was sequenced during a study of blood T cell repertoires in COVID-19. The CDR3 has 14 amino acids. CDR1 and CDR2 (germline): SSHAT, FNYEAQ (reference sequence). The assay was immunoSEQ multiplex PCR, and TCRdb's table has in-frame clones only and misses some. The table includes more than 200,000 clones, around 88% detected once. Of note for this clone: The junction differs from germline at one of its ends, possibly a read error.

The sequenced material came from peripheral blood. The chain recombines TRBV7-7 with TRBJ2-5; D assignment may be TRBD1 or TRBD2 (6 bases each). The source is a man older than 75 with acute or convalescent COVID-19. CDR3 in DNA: TGTGCTAGCAGCTTACAGGGAGGCCAAGAGACCCAGTACTTC. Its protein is CASSLQGGQETQYF.